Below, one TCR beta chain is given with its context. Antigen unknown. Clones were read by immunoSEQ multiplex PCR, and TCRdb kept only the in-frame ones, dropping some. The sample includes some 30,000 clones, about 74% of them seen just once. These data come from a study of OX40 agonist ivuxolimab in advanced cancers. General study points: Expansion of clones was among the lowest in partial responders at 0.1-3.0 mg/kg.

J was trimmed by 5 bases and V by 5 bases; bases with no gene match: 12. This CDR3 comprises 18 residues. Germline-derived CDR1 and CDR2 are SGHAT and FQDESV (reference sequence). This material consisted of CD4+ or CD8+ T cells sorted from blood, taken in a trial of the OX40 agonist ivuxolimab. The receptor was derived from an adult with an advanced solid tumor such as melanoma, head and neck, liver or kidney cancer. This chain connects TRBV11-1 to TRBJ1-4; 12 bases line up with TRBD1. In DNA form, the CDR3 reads TGTGCCAGCAGCGCGGACGGGACAGGGGGCGCGTTAAATGAAAAACTGTTTTTT. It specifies CASSADGTGGALNEKLFF.